This T cell receptor (beta chain) emerged from a study of blood T cell repertoires in COVID-19. Trimming stripped 3 bases from V and 4 bases from J, with 16 bases between. Germline lookup yields CDR1 SGHTS and CDR2 YDEGEE. The CDR3 runs 15 residues. Repertoires were generated with immunoSEQ multiplex PCR, while TCRdb's copy carries only in-frame clones and drops some. Seen here are about 77,000 clones, around 88% observed once, and the top ten hold about 7%. The V and J genes are TRBV5-8 and TRBJ2-5; D possibly corresponds to TRBD2 (6 bases). Specimen: peripheral blood. This receptor was taken from a woman of 80 years or more with acute or convalescent COVID-19. The DNA for the CDR3 is TGTGCCAGCAGCTCTACGGGAGTAAACAGAGAGACCCAGTACTTC. Translating gives CASSSTGVNRETQYF.